This T cell receptor beta chain was captured in a study of blood T cell repertoires in COVID-19. The germline V gene encodes CDR1 MDHEN and CDR2 SYDVKM. The CDR3 totals 16 residues. Trimming cost V 5 bases and J 0 bases, with 15 bases left between them. Measured with immunoSEQ multiplex PCR; TCRdb has only the in-frame clones, and not every one. The sample lists approximately 210,000 clones; about 83% were seen once. Sequenced input: peripheral blood. The rearrangement joins TRBV28 to TRBJ2-3; no clear D gene. The TCR sequence derives from a man in his fifties or sixties with active or convalescent COVID-19. CDR3 loop: CASSPTLTISTDTQYF. The CDR3 DNA follows: TGTGCCAGCAGTCCTACACTTACTATTAGCACAGATACGCAGTATTTT.